The clone carrying this T cell receptor beta chain appeared a few times. The sample belongs to a study of blood T cells in healthy people across ages. Overall study context: Every two T cells gave about one barcoded beta molecule via template switching.

No fewer than 6 million PBMCs went into each sample. A second PCR of about 6 to 12 cycles used a sample-barcoded 5' primer and a J-beta primer mix. TCRdb passed the 5' RACE reads through MiXCR, listing each CDR3 protein once. This repertoire shows about 730,000 distinct CDR3 sequences, roughly two fifths found once; its top ten account for 20%. Germline CDR1 is MNHEY and CDR2 is SMNVEV (reference sequence). The ends were cut back, 3 bases at V and 8 bases at J, with 8 bases in the middle. The CDR3 runs to 12 residues. The chain employs TRBV27 and TRBJ2-1; D is ambiguous. The sequenced material came from blood. This TCR was recovered from a woman aged 60-70 years in good health. For the CDR3, the DNA is TGTGCCAGCAGTTTCCCTGGAGATGAGCAGTTCTTC. Protein sequence: CASSFPGDEQFF.